This T cell receptor (beta chain) appears in the sequencing data of a study of blood T cells in healthy people across ages. At the level of the study: When template switching was applied, about one barcoded beta molecule was captured per two T cells.

There are 12 residues in the CDR3. Looked up from germline, CDR1 is GTSNPN and CDR2 is SVGIG (reference sequence). This clonotype was observed once. Its matching antigen is unknown. A read error is possible here, since a much larger clone lies one base away. Study-wide results and caveats: In long-lived donors, naive CD4+ cell counts and diversity exceeded those of aged donors. CMV infection status of these donors was not known.

Together with a sample-barcoded 5' primer, a J-beta primer mix was included in a second PCR lasting about 7 to 11 cycles. A single record per CDR3 protein comes from TCRdb applying MiXCR to the 5' RACE reads. The top ten hold less than 20% of the sample, which has approximately 680,000 distinct CDR3 sequences, roughly 32% seen once. The chain employs TRBV30 and TRBJ2-4; D may be TRBD2 (5 bases). TRBJ2-7 matches the DNA end more closely, so the J call is doubtful. The sample comprised blood. The TCR was taken from a woman older than 75 in good health. DNA of the CDR3: TGTGCCCTAGCACAGTCAATCCACGAGCAGTACTTC. This codes for CALAQSIHEQYF.